One sample yielded the 21 T cell receptor beta chains listed below, sequenced in a study of T cell responses to AZD1222 COVID-19 vaccine. Profiled with immunoSEQ multiplex PCR; TCRdb holds only in-frame clones, not every one. The table records approximately 92,000 clones, roughly 90% of them present only once. The source was peripheral blood, collected on day 0 of AZD1222 vaccination. The receptors here all came from an adult in good health.

The chain couples TRBV19 to TRBJ2-1; 10 nucleotides align to TRBD1. Trimming took 4 bases from V and 8 from J; bases not matched to a gene: 2. In germline, CDR1 is LNHDA, CDR2 SQIVND (reference sequence). CDR3 length: 13 residues. In DNA form, the CDR3 reads TGTGCCAGTAGTAAGACAGGGGGCCATGAGCAGTTCTTC. This codes for CASSKTGGHEQFF. The variable domain in full, completed from reference TRBV19 and TRBJ2-1, reads DGGITQSPKYLFRKEGQNVTLSCEQNLNHDAMYWYRQDPGQGLRLIYYSQIVNDFQKGDIAEGYSVSREKKESFPLTVTSAQKNPTAFYLCASSKTGGHEQFFGPGTRLTVL.

This clone occurred once. V gene TRBV9 combines with J gene TRBJ1-2, with a possible D match to TRBD1 (5 bases). This CDR3 comprises 14 residues. The germline V and J ends were trimmed by 2 bases and 3 bases, with 11 bases remaining between them. Germline-derived CDR1 and CDR2 are SGDLS and YYNGEE. CDR3 region: CASSVEGFDYGYTF. The CDR3 DNA follows: TGTGCCAGCAGCGTGGAGGGGTTCGACTATGGCTACACCTTC. The variable domain in full, with the rest retrieved from reference TRBV9 and TRBJ1-2, is DSGVTQTPKHLITATGQRVTLRCSPRSGDLSVYWYQQSLDQGLQFLIQYYNGEERAKGNILERFSAQQFPDLHSELNLSSLELGDSALYFCASSVEGFDYGYTFGSGTRLTVV.

The CDR3 reads CASSGNRDYEQYF. DNA for the CDR3: TGTGCCAGCAGTGGGAACAGGGACTACGAGCAGTACTTC. The chain couples TRBV2 to TRBJ2-7, with D possibly being TRBD1 (6 bases). Germline CDR1 reads SNHLY; CDR2 reads FYNNEI. The CDR3 extends over 13 amino acids. Trimming pared 4 bases from V and 3 bases from J, leaving 10 bases between. Filled out from reference TRBV2 and TRBJ2-7, the complete variable domain reads EPEVTQTPSHQVTQMGQEVILRCVPISNHLYFYWYRQILGQKVEFLVSFYNNEISEKSEIFDDQFSVERPDGSNFTLKIRSTKLEDSAMYFCASSGNRDYEQYFGPGTRLTVT.

This clone has a handful of counts. The chain joins TRBV18 to TRBJ1-1; D gene unclear. Trimming cost V 1 base and J 3 bases, with 12 bases left between them. Germline CDR1 and CDR2: KGHSH and LQKENI. The length of the CDR3 is 15 residues. CDR3: CASSPHRGGDTEAFF. CDR3 DNA: TGTGCCAGCTCACCACATCGGGGTGGGGACACTGAAGCTTTCTTT.

The rearrangement links TRBV11-2 to TRBJ1-1; D might be TRBD1 (5 bases). Trimming took off 1 base at V and 1 base at J, with 7 bases between the two ends. Per the germline V gene, CDR1 is SGHAT and CDR2 is FQNNGV. The CDR3 loop spans 14 amino acids. CDR3 loop: CASSLATGNTEAFF. CDR3 in DNA: TGTGCCAGCAGCTTAGCAACAGGGAACACTGAAGCTTTCTTT.

The chain combines TRBV3-1 (or the pseudogene TRBV3-2) with TRBJ1-2; TRBD1 is a possible D gene (5 bases). The V gene lost 0 bases and the J gene lost 4 bases, with 18 bases spanning the gap. Looked up from germline, CDR1 is LGHDT and CDR2 is YNNKEL (reference sequence). The CDR3 totals 17 residues. The chain's CDR3 is CASSQDPRAGRIYGYTF. As DNA, the CDR3 is TGTGCCAGCAGCCAAGATCCTCGGGCAGGGAGAATCTATGGCTACACCTTC.

The chain uses TRBV6-5 and TRBJ1-3, with D perhaps matching TRBD1 (6 bases). V lost 2 bases, J lost 2 bases, and 10 bases lay in between. The CDR3 runs 15 residues. Germline CDR1 reads MNHEY; CDR2 reads SVGAGI. This CDR3 reads CASSYGGGTGNTIYF. The CDR3 nucleotides are TGTGCCAGCAGTTACGGGGGCGGAACTGGAAACACCATATATTTT.

The chain uses TRBV5-1 and TRBJ2-6; D is ambiguous. V was trimmed by 1 base and J by 1 base, leaving 6 bases between them. Germline V gene data show CDR1 as SGHRS and CDR2 as YFSETQ. This CDR3 comprises 15 residues. In DNA form, the CDR3 reads TGCGCCAGCAGCTTGTCGGAGTCTGGGGCCAACGTCCTGACTTTC. As protein: CASSLSESGANVLTF.

The rearrangement links TRBV25-1 to TRBJ1-6; maybe TRBD1 (5 bases). V was pared by 5 bases and J by 7 bases, with 12 bases between. The CDR3 length is 14 residues. Germline CDR1 is MGHDK and CDR2 is SYGVNS. In DNA, the CDR3 is TGTGCCAGCAGTCGAGGTGGGACCAATTCACCCCTCCACTTT. Protein: CASSRGGTNSPLHF.

The chain employs TRBV6-5 and TRBJ1-6; 7 positions agree with TRBD1. Looked up from germline, CDR1 is MNHEY and CDR2 is SVGAGI. CDR3 length: 15 residues. The V and J ends lost 6 bases and 5 bases, in that order; junction bases with no gene match: 7. CDR3: CASRLQGPDNSPLHF. The CDR3 DNA sequence: TGTGCCAGCAGATTACAGGGGCCCGATAATTCACCCCTCCACTTT.

This sequence joins TRBV3-1 (or the pseudogene TRBV3-2) and TRBJ2-1; 7 bases fit TRBD1. This CDR3 region has 14 residues. Looked up from germline, CDR1 is LGHDT and CDR2 is YNNKEL (reference sequence). V was clipped by 2 bases and J by 4 bases; unmatched bases: 2. The CDR3: CASSQTTGYNEQFF. The DNA for the CDR3 is TGTGCCAGCAGCCAAACGACAGGGTACAATGAGCAGTTCTTC.

This clone was recorded a few times. The chain employs TRBV3-1 (or the pseudogene TRBV3-2) and TRBJ1-4; D remains unclear. Germline CDR1 LGHDT, CDR2 YNNKEL (reference sequence). Trimming removed 4 bases from V and 8 bases from J, with 14 bases in between. There are 14 residues in the CDR3. CDR3: CASSPGVFGEKLFF. The CDR3 DNA sequence: TGTGCCAGCAGCCCCGGGGTCTTTGGGGAAAAACTGTTTTTT.

V gene TRBV19 combines with J gene TRBJ2-1; D gene unclear. The CDR3 runs 11 residues. V shed 4 bases and J shed 9 bases, with 7 bases lying between them. Germline loops: CDR1 LNHDA, CDR2 SQIVND (reference sequence). CDR3 sequence: CASSTRSEQFF. The CDR3 nucleotides read TGTGCCAGTAGTACCCGTTCTGAGCAGTTCTTC. Looking up the rest from reference TRBV19 and TRBJ2-1 gives the full variable domain: DGGITQSPKYLFRKEGQNVTLSCEQNLNHDAMYWYRQDPGQGLRLIYYSQIVNDFQKGDIAEGYSVSREKKESFPLTVTSAQKNPTAFYLCASSTRSEQFFGPGTRLTVL.

This sequence joins TRBV5-1 and TRBJ2-2, with D maybe TRBD1 (5 bases). The V gene's germline CDR1 is SGHRS and CDR2 YFSETQ. The CDR3 extends over 13 amino acids. V lost 3 bases, J lost 3 bases, and 6 bases lay in between. CDR3 coding DNA: TGCGCCAGCAGCTCCAGGGACACCGGGGAGCTGTTTTTT. Its protein product is CASSSRDTGELFF.

The V and J genes are TRBV18 and TRBJ1-6; D unresolved. V shed 2 bases and J shed 6 bases, with 11 bases lying between them. Looked up from germline, CDR1 is KGHSH and CDR2 is LQKENI. CDR3 length: 15 amino acids. CDR3: CASSPDGTGNSPLHF. The DNA for the CDR3 is TGTGCCAGCTCACCAGATGGCACGGGTAATTCACCCCTCCACTTT.

The V and J genes are TRBV6-4 and TRBJ2-5; the D call may be TRBD1 or TRBD2 (7 bases each). Per the germline V gene, CDR1 is MRHNA and CDR2 is SNTAGT. The CDR3 spans 13 residues. The ends were cut back, 3 bases at V and 7 bases at J, with 12 bases in the middle. The CDR3 DNA sequence: TGTGCCAGCAGTGAGGGCAGGGGGGGGACCCAGTACTTC. This codes for CASSEGRGGTQYF.

The chain couples TRBV3-1 (or the pseudogene TRBV3-2) to TRBJ1-2; 8 bases are a match to TRBD1. The CDR3 is 16 amino acids. V dropped 3 bases and J dropped 1; count of bases not matched to a gene: 7. Germline-derived CDR1 and CDR2 are LGHDT and YNNKEL (reference sequence). The CDR3 loop is CASSQGTGGSNYGYTF. The CDR3, as DNA: TGTGCCAGCAGCCAGGGGACAGGAGGGAGTAACTATGGCTACACCTTC.

This clone was seen more than once but under ten times. J is TRBJ2-5 and V is TRBV12-3 or TRBV12-4; weak D call: TRBD1 (5 bases). This CDR3 contains 13 residues. Trimming shortened V by 3 bases and J by 9 bases, and 14 bases separated the two germline ends. The DNA for the CDR3 is TGTGCCAGCAGTTTGACAGCCCGATGGGCCCAGTACTTC. Translating it yields CASSLTARWAQYF.

The chain uses TRBV28 and TRBJ1-2; tentatively, D is TRBD1 (5 bases). Trimming left V 5 bases short and J 0 bases short, with 10 bases between. CDR3 length equals 14 residues. Germline CDR1 reads MDHEN; CDR2 reads SYDVKM. The CDR3 spells CASSGTEANYGYTF. Written as DNA, the CDR3 is TGTGCCAGCAGTGGGACGGAGGCTAACTATGGCTACACCTTC.

J is TRBJ2-1 and V is TRBV7-9, with D perhaps TRBD2 (6 bases). Trimming took off 6 bases at V and 0 bases at J, with 15 bases between the two ends. Germline V CDR1 and CDR2: SEHNR, FQNEAQ (reference sequence). This CDR3 spans 16 amino acids. CDR3 bases: TGTGCCAGCAGTGCGGGGTGGAGAGGCTCCTACAATGAGCAGTTCTTC. The encoded protein is CASSAGWRGSYNEQFF.

This chain links TRBV7-6 with TRBJ2-1, with 7 bases matching TRBD2. CDR3 length: 15 amino acids. From germline, CDR1 is SGHVS and CDR2 FNYEAQ. V trimming: 4 bases; J trimming: 5 bases; junction bases outside the gene matches: 8. The CDR3 protein is CASSSSGIGNNEQFF. CDR3 coding DNA: TGTGCCAGCAGCTCAAGCGGGATCGGGAACAATGAGCAGTTCTTC.